Detailed here is one T cell receptor (beta chain). Antigen unknown. Germline and junction disagree at one end, which may indicate a read error. This sample is drawn from a study of shared clonotypes between healthy human individuals. Study at large: CD8 memory received one plate per donor, CD8 naive two, CD4 memory three and CD4 naive three. Study outcomes and limitations: Naive subsets tended to show greater estimated richness than memory subsets.

Libraries were prepared by immunoSEQ multiplex PCR; TCRdb keeps only in-frame clonotypes and omits some of them. The sample includes around 2.5 million clones, roughly 93% of them seen just once. Germline V gene data show CDR1 as SGHDT and CDR2 as YYEEEE. This CDR3 is 11 amino acids long. The TCR sequence derives from a man younger than 35 in good health. Some clones in this sample may be carry-over from other donors' samples. The V and J genes are TRBV5-6 and TRBJ1-3; perhaps TRBD1 as D (5 bases). The sequenced sample was naive CD4+ T cells from PBMCs. Sample subset: CD45RA+ positively selected. In DNA form, the CDR3 reads TGTGCCAGCAGCCTGTCCAGGGCCGAGGTCTTT. This sequence encodes CASSLSRAEVF.